One and the same sample provided the 30 T cell receptor beta chains below, sequenced in a study of blood T cell repertoires in COVID-19. Data came from immunoSEQ multiplex PCR; TCRdb stores just in-frame clones and leaves some out. This table has about 54,000 clones, roughly nine tenths appearing once. Input material: peripheral blood. The receptors come from a woman aged 40 to 55 with active COVID-19.

V is TRBV7-2 and J is TRBJ2-1, with TRBD2 matching 7 bases. The CDR3 length is 16 residues. V lost 0 bases and J lost 5; bases outside the gene matches: 7. Germline CDR1 and CDR2: SGHTA and FQGNSA. The CDR3 loop is CASSLARSGVHNEQFF. CDR3 nucleotides: TGTGCCAGCAGCTTAGCTCGGAGCGGGGTTCACAATGAGCAGTTCTTC.

The gene calls are TRBV18 and TRBJ2-7; possibly TRBD1 for D (6 bases). V lost 1 base and J lost 0, with 7 bases in between. There are 14 residues in the CDR3. Germline loops: CDR1 KGHSH, CDR2 LQKENI. The DNA of the CDR3 is TGTGCCAGCTCACCACGACAGGACTCCTACGAGCAGTACTTC. Its protein is CASSPRQDSYEQYF.

V is TRBV3-1 (or the pseudogene TRBV3-2) and J is TRBJ2-7, with TRBD2 matching over 11 bases. The CDR3 spans 16 residues. In germline, CDR1 is LGHDT, CDR2 YNNKEL (reference sequence). V was pared by 3 bases and J by 4 bases, with 8 bases of the junction left unmatched. CDR3: CASSQIASGGRYEQYF. The CDR3 nucleotides are TGTGCCAGCAGCCAGATTGCTAGCGGGGGGCGATACGAGCAGTACTTC.

The CDR3 loop reads CASSGLGGPDTQYF. In nucleotides, the CDR3 is TGTGCCAGCAGTGGATTGGGGGGGCCAGATACGCAGTATTTT. The chain employs TRBV25-1 and TRBJ2-3; tentative D call: TRBD2 (7 bases). V lost 4 bases and J 4 bases, leaving 12 bases between the germline ends. This CDR3 region has 14 residues. Per the germline V gene, CDR1 is MGHDK and CDR2 is SYGVNS.

The J gene is TRBJ2-5, the V gene TRBV3-1 (or the pseudogene TRBV3-2); D is ambiguous. The CDR3 is 14 residues long. The V end lost 4 bases, the J end lost 5 bases, and 14 bases lay between the germline ends. Germline V gives CDR1 LGHDT, CDR2 YNNKEL (reference sequence). The CDR3 here is CASSPLGAWETQYF. The CDR3 coding sequence is TGTGCCAGCAGCCCCCTTGGAGCCTGGGAGACCCAGTACTTC.

V usage is TRBV19 and J usage is TRBJ1-6; 7 positions agree with TRBD1. CDR1 and CDR2 (germline): LNHDA, SQIVND (reference sequence). This CDR3 is 14 amino acids long. The ends lost 5 bases at V and 7 bases at J; junction bases unmatched: 5. CDR3 coding DNA: TGTGCCAGTAGTCAGGGGACAGACAATTCACCCCTCCACTTT. This encodes CASSQGTDNSPLHF.

The rearrangement links TRBV6-5 to TRBJ1-4; D perhaps matches TRBD1 (6 bases). Trimming cost V 6 bases and J 8 bases, with 13 bases left between them. This CDR3 is built from 13 residues. Germline CDR1 MNHEY, CDR2 SVGAGI. Here the CDR3 reads CASSRQVGEKLFF. CDR3 DNA sequence: TGTGCCAGCAGCAGACAGGTCGGGGAAAAACTGTTTTTT.

The chain has TRBV5-1 and TRBJ2-7, with 7 bases fitting TRBD1. V lost 0 bases, J lost 3 bases, and 6 bases stayed unmatched. The CDR3 consists of 15 residues. Germline values: CDR1 SGHRS, CDR2 YFSETQ. This chain's CDR3 is CASSLDWDRNYEQYF. CDR3 DNA: TGCGCCAGCAGCTTGGATTGGGACAGAAACTACGAGCAGTACTTC.

The chain couples TRBV2 to TRBJ2-7; 7 nucleotides match TRBD1. The V segment lost 5 bases and the J segment 0 bases; nucleotides outside the gene matches: 1. This CDR3 contains 13 residues. The germline CDR1 and CDR2 sequences are SNHLY and FYNNEI. DNA of the CDR3: TGTGCCAGCAGTCGGGACAGCTCCTACGAGCAGTACTTC. Encoded protein: CASSRDSSYEQYF.

This chain connects TRBV18 to TRBJ2-5, with a weak D call TRBD2 (5 bases). CDR3 length: 15 amino acids. The V end lost 4 bases, the J end lost 5 bases, and 17 bases lay between the germline ends. Germline V CDR1 and CDR2: KGHSH, LQKENI. CDR3 DNA sequence: TGTGCCAGCTCACGACCGGACGAGGGTAGGGAGACCCAGTACTTC. This gives the protein CASSRPDEGRETQYF.

The rearrangement joins TRBV2 to TRBJ2-5; 9 bases match TRBD1. V was clipped by 8 bases and J by 5 bases; unmatched bases: 9. The germline V gene encodes CDR1 SNHLY and CDR2 FYNNEI. The CDR3 totals 14 residues. The CDR3: CASDWTGEGETQYF. The CDR3 region has the DNA TGTGCCAGCGACTGGACAGGGGAGGGGGAGACCCAGTACTTC.

This clone was counted once. This chain links TRBV11-3 with TRBJ1-6; D is undetermined. CDR1 and CDR2 (germline): SGHNT, YENEEA. The ends were cut back, 9 bases at V and 4 bases at J, with 13 bases in the middle. This CDR3 region has 14 residues. The CDR3 loop reads CASSGRGYNSPLHF. The CDR3 DNA is TGTGCCAGTTCAGGTCGGGGATATAATTCACCCCTCCACTTT.

In the case of this clone: The junction departs from the called germline gene at one end, perhaps through a read error. The rearrangement uses TRBV5-1 and TRBJ2-7, with 9 bases identical to TRBD2. This CDR3 comprises 15 residues. Germline V gene lookup returns CDR1 SGHRS and CDR2 YFSETQ. The CDR3 nucleotides are TGCGCCTGCAGCCTGGCGGGGCGGGGGGGCTACGAGCAGTACTTC. This translates into CACSLAGRGGYEQYF.

This CDR3 is CASSLSAGPYGYTF. The CDR3 region has the DNA TGTGCCAGCAGTTTATCGGCAGGGCCCTATGGCTACACCTTC. This chain joins TRBV27 and TRBJ1-2; D might be TRBD1 (5 bases). Germline values: CDR1 MNHEY, CDR2 SMNVEV (reference sequence). The CDR3 loop spans 14 amino acids. The germline V and J ends were trimmed by 0 bases and 4 bases, with 9 bases remaining between them.

The count of this clone is one. The chain combines TRBV19 with TRBJ2-1; TRBD1 might be the D (7 bases). V lost 6 bases and J lost 8, with 17 bases in between. The CDR3 extends over 14 amino acids. Per germline, CDR1 LNHDA and CDR2 SQIVND (reference sequence). This CDR3 is CASSPTGTVDEQFF. CDR3 nucleotide sequence: TGTGCCAGTAGCCCGACAGGGACTGTAGATGAGCAGTTCTTC.

This chain connects TRBV9 to TRBJ1-2, with TRBD1 matching over 7 bases. The CDR3 is made up of 13 amino acids. Germline lookup yields CDR1 SGDLS and CDR2 YYNGEE. The trim removed 0 bases at V and 4 bases at J, leaving 0 bases unmatched. CDR3 bases: TGTGCCAGCAGCGTAGGACAGGGCTATGGCTACACCTTC. Translation: CASSVGQGYGYTF.

This sequence joins TRBV6-4 and TRBJ1-2, with D uncertain. The CDR3 extends over 13 amino acids. Trimming shortened V by 4 bases and J by 4 bases, and 10 bases separated the two germline ends. CDR1 and CDR2 (germline): MRHNA, SNTAGT. In nucleotides, the CDR3 is TGTGCCAGCAGTGCAGAGGGAAGCTATGGCTACACCTTC. As protein: CASSAEGSYGYTF.

This sequence joins TRBV10-3 and TRBJ2-7; the match to TRBD2 covers 9 bases. The germline CDR1 and CDR2 sequences are ENHRY and SYGVKD. The V segment lost 3 bases and the J segment 3 bases; nucleotides outside the gene matches: 12. The CDR3 has 17 amino acids. CDR3 sequence reads: CAISESGGGLAGYEQYF. CDR3 DNA: TGTGCCATCAGTGAAAGTGGTGGGGGACTAGCCGGCTACGAGCAGTACTTC.

This clone is a singleton in its sample. This sample includes further DNA sequences coding for the same CDR3. V and J are TRBV3-1 (or the pseudogene TRBV3-2) and TRBJ2-5; perhaps TRBD2 as D (6 bases). The germline gives CDR1 LGHDT, CDR2 YNNKEL (reference sequence). Trimming cost V 4 bases and J 5 bases, with 17 bases left between them. CDR3 size: 15 residues. DNA for the CDR3: TGTGCCAGCAGCCCACCAGGGCGGGGTTTGGAGACCCAGTACTTC. Translated: CASSPPGRGLETQYF.

CDR3 nucleotide sequence: TGTGCCAGCAGCGCCCCTCGGAGGGAGCAGTTCTTC. It codes for CASSAPRREQFF. V is TRBV7-8 and J is TRBJ2-1; D is possibly TRBD2 (5 bases). The CDR3 has 12 amino acids. CDR1 SGHVS and CDR2 FQNEAQ come from the germline V gene. The ends were cut back, 5 bases at V and 10 bases at J, with 12 bases in the middle.

The rearrangement uses TRBV4-1 and TRBJ2-4, with 9 bases that match TRBD2. The germline V gene has CDR1 MGHRA and CDR2 YSYEKL. Losses at the gene ends were 4 bases for V and 8 bases for J; bases not matched to a gene: 21. The CDR3 is 19 residues long. The CDR3 nucleotides are TGCGCCAGCAGCCTTGAGTCCGCCGTAGCGGGGGTGGGGTCGGACATTCAGTACTTC. Its translation: CASSLESAVAGVGSDIQYF.

The V and J genes are TRBV9 and TRBJ2-3; TRBD2 matches at 11 bases. Germline V gene data show CDR1 as SGDLS and CDR2 as YYNGEE. The CDR3 length is 14 residues. Trimming cost V 6 bases and J 9 bases; bases outside gene matches: 9. The CDR3 loop is CASMSTSGGQTQYF. The CDR3 DNA sequence: TGTGCCAGCATGTCAACTAGCGGGGGCCAAACGCAGTATTTT.

This clone showed up just once. The chain links TRBV7-2 to TRBJ2-7; possibly TRBD1 for D (5 bases). Per germline, CDR1 SGHTA and CDR2 FQGNSA. The CDR3 is 15 residues long. V was pared by 5 bases and J by 3 bases, with 17 bases between. CDR3 nucleotide sequence: TGTGCCAGCAGCCCGGGTGGGCAGGGATACTACGAGCAGTACTTC. It translates to CASSPGGQGYYEQYF.

The gene calls are TRBV9 and TRBJ2-1, with a tentative D call TRBD2 (7 bases). Germline CDR1 and CDR2: SGDLS and YYNGEE. Trimming shortened V by 7 bases and J by 8 bases, and 16 bases separated the two germline ends. The CDR3 extends over 13 amino acids. The CDR3 is CASGGGGQYEQFF. The CDR3 DNA reads TGTGCCAGCGGGGGGGGCGGTCAATATGAGCAGTTCTTC.

This clone is categorized as large (0.1 to 1%). This CDR3 reads CASSIRSGIPTGEQYF. The CDR3 DNA follows: TGTGCCAGCAGCATCCGATCCGGGATCCCCACCGGAGAGCAGTACTTC. The chain recombines TRBV21-1 with TRBJ2-7; whether TRBD2, the table's D call, matches the DNA was not checked. TRBV21-1 represents a pseudogene. This CDR3 spans 16 amino acids.

The rearrangement joins TRBV6-6 to TRBJ2-1, with 11 bases aligning to TRBD2. The CDR3 is 15 amino acids. J gave up 8 bases and V 0 bases, and 3 bases lay outside the gene matches. Germline CDR1 reads MNHNY; CDR2 reads SVGAGI (reference sequence). The CDR3 sequence: CASSYSSGGADEQFF. CDR3 DNA sequence: TGTGCCAGCAGTTACTCTAGCGGGGGGGCAGATGAGCAGTTCTTC.

J is TRBJ1-3 and V is TRBV9; possibly TRBD1 for D (5 bases). The length of the CDR3 is 15 residues. CDR1 SGDLS and CDR2 YYNGEE come from the germline V gene. V shed 4 bases and J shed 3 bases, with 14 bases lying between them. In DNA form, the CDR3 reads TGTGCCAGCAGCCCCCGTCACGGGGGTGGAAACACCATATATTTT. Encoded protein: CASSPRHGGGNTIYF.

This chain joins TRBV7-9 and TRBJ2-7, with D unclear. Germline assignment: CDR1 SEHNR and CDR2 FQNEAQ (reference sequence). The ends were cut back, 10 bases at V and 3 bases at J, with 16 bases in the middle. This CDR3 has 13 residues. In DNA, the CDR3 is TGTGCCACCGAGGAGTCAGAAAACTACGAGCAGTACTTC. This codes for CATEESENYEQYF. The whole variable domain, remainder taken from reference TRBV7-9 and TRBJ2-7, is DTGVSQNPRHKITKRGQNVTFRCDPISEHNRLYWYRQTLGQGPEFLTYFQNEAQLEKSRLLSDRFSAERPKGSFSTLEIQRTEQGDSAMYLCATEESENYEQYFGPGTRLTVT.

The chain links TRBV7-9 to TRBJ2-3; TRBD2 agrees at 15 bases. This CDR3 contains 18 residues. V lost 4 bases, J lost 3 bases, and 8 bases stayed unmatched. The germline V gene has CDR1 SEHNR and CDR2 FQNEAQ (reference sequence). The DNA of the CDR3 is TGTGCCAGCAGCTCCCAAGGACTAGCGGGGGGGCAGACAGATACGCAGTATTTT. Its protein is CASSSQGLAGGQTDTQYF.

This chain links TRBV2 with TRBJ1-4; tentative D call: TRBD1 (5 bases). The ends were cut back, 2 bases at V and 4 bases at J, with 14 bases in the middle. The CDR3 length is 16 residues. The germline CDR1 and CDR2 sequences are SNHLY and FYNNEI. The CDR3 is CASSEYGGGVNEKLFF. The DNA of the CDR3 is TGTGCCAGCAGTGAATATGGTGGGGGGGTTAATGAAAAACTGTTTTTT.